This T cell receptor beta chain originates from a study of blood T cell repertoires in COVID-19. Study at large: Samples of COVID-19 (acute and convalescent) were obtained from the United States, Italy and Spain.

In terms of age and location, participants ranged from about 18 to 89 years and lived in fewer than 30 US areas. CDR3 size: 15 residues. V was pared by 5 bases and J by 1 base, with 5 bases of the junction left unmatched. Germline V gives CDR1 KGHSH, CDR2 LQKENI. Repertoires were generated with immunoSEQ multiplex PCR, while TCRdb's copy carries only in-frame clones and drops some. The table has 210,000 or so clones, 88% seen once. The chain employs TRBV18 and TRBJ1-1; TRBD1 matches at 9 bases. The sequenced material came from PBMCs or T cells enriched from blood (not recorded which). The clonotype was recovered from a woman aged 30 to 39 who had been exposed to COVID-19. The CDR3 reads CASSSTTGGNTEAFF. The CDR3 nucleotides are TGTGCCAGCTCATCTACGACAGGGGGGAACACTGAAGCTTTCTTT.